Presented here are 30 T cell receptor beta chains from one specimen sequenced in a study of cytomegalovirus exposure and HLA in healthy donors. It was with 60 Vbeta and 13 Jbeta primers that the PCR ran. Sequenced by immunoSEQ multiplex PCR; TCRdb stores in-frame clones only, minus some. The sample records about 140,000 clones, 70% to 75% being singletons. Sequenced: PBMCs. These receptors were obtained from a middle-aged woman in good health and CMV-seronegative.

V gene TRBV4-2 combines with J gene TRBJ2-5; D may be TRBD1 (5 bases). V gave up 0 bases and J gave up 4 bases, with 9 bases separating them. The CDR3 is 14 amino acids. Germline-derived CDR1 and CDR2 are LGHNA and YNFKEQ. CDR3 loop: CASSQEQGGETQYF. The DNA for the CDR3 is TGTGCCAGCAGCCAAGAGCAGGGCGGAGAGACCCAGTACTTC.

This clone has only a few counts. The chain employs TRBV5-1 and TRBJ1-1; no clear D gene. The CDR3 is made up of 15 amino acids. Germline V gene lookup returns CDR1 SGHRS and CDR2 YFSETQ. Trimming cost V 0 bases and J 5 bases, with 14 bases left between them. CDR3 nucleotide sequence: TGCGCCAGCAGCTTGGATACGCCCCGGAGGACTGAAGCTTTCTTT. This gives the protein CASSLDTPRRTEAFF.

The chain combines TRBV6-5 with TRBJ2-5; 7 positions agree with TRBD1. With V trimmed by 6 bases and J by 3 bases, 4 bases remained unmatched. CDR1 is MNHEY and CDR2 is SVGAGI in the germline V gene. This CDR3 contains 13 residues. The CDR3: CASRTQGEETQYF. The CDR3 bases are TGTGCCAGCAGGACGCAGGGGGAAGAGACCCAGTACTTC.

The chain links TRBV2 to TRBJ2-1; 8 bases match TRBD2. There are 17 residues in the CDR3. The trim removed 3 bases at V and 4 bases at J, leaving 11 bases unmatched. The germline CDR1 and CDR2 sequences are SNHLY and FYNNEI. This CDR3 is CASSDPGRGGRYNEQFF. The CDR3 DNA reads as TGTGCCAGCAGTGATCCGGGTCGGGGGGGCCGATACAATGAGCAGTTCTTC.

The table lists this clone with a count of one. The V and J genes are TRBV6-1 and TRBJ1-2; D is undetermined. The CDR3 extends over 14 amino acids. The germline CDR1 and CDR2 sequences are MNHNS and SASEGT. Trimming took 7 bases from V and 4 from J, leaving 16 bases between them. This CDR3 is CASTVPSRVYGYTF. As DNA, the CDR3 is TGTGCCAGCACGGTGCCCTCGAGGGTCTATGGCTACACCTTC.

The rearrangement uses TRBV4-2 and TRBJ2-1, with 8 bases identical to TRBD2. V lost 2 bases, J lost 4 bases, and 4 bases stayed unmatched. This CDR3 spans 15 amino acids. Germline V gene data show CDR1 as LGHNA and CDR2 as YNFKEQ. The DNA of the CDR3 is TGTGCCAGCAGCCAACGGGGGGGCTCATACAATGAGCAGTTCTTC. Protein: CASSQRGGSYNEQFF.

The rearrangement uses TRBV7-3 and TRBJ2-1; 10 bases map to TRBD2. Germline V gene sequence: CDR1 SGHTA, CDR2 FQGTGA. CDR3 length: 15 amino acids. The V gene end was trimmed by 0 bases and the J gene end by 9 bases; junction bases not matched to a gene: 5. The CDR3 DNA follows: TGTGCCAGCAGCTTAACCAGCGGGGGGGCGGGTGAGCAGTTCTTC. Its protein product is CASSLTSGGAGEQFF.

This clone was found a few times. V gene TRBV2 combines with J gene TRBJ1-1, with D maybe TRBD1 (6 bases). The CDR3 is made up of 11 amino acids. Trimming stripped 9 bases from V and 5 bases from J, with 10 bases between. In germline, CDR1 is SNHLY, CDR2 FYNNEI. CDR3 sequence: CARVTGTEAFF. CDR3 DNA sequence: TGTGCCAGGGTAACAGGGACTGAAGCTTTCTTT.

V gene TRBV4-3 combines with J gene TRBJ1-2; 7 nucleotides match TRBD1. The germline V gene has CDR1 LGHNA and CDR2 YSLEER. This CDR3 has 19 amino acids. J lost 2 bases, V lost 1 base, and 16 bases had no gene match. CDR3 in amino acids: CASSQAQLSTGRGNYGYTF. In DNA form, the CDR3 reads TGCGCCAGCAGCCAAGCCCAACTTTCGACAGGGCGAGGAAACTATGGCTACACCTTC.

The rearrangement uses TRBV6-6 and TRBJ1-1; a possible D gene is TRBD1 (6 bases). Trimming left V 5 bases short and J 0 bases short, with 13 bases between. This CDR3 is built from 15 residues. Germline V gene lookup returns CDR1 MNHNY and CDR2 SVGAGI (reference sequence). CDR3 amino acids: CASSNPGEMNTEAFF. The CDR3 nucleotides are TGTGCCAGCAGTAACCCAGGGGAAATGAACACTGAAGCTTTCTTT.

The chain recombines TRBV19 with TRBJ1-5; 9 bases align to TRBD1. The length of the CDR3 is 17 residues. Germline CDR1 and CDR2: LNHDA and SQIVND (reference sequence). The junction had 8 bases not matched to a gene; V was cut back by 5 bases and J by 0 bases. This CDR3 reads CASSLRTGALSNQPQHF. CDR3 bases: TGTGCCAGTAGTTTGAGGACAGGGGCCCTTAGCAATCAGCCCCAGCATTTT.

This clone has only a few counts. The chain employs TRBV14 and TRBJ1-1; 10 nucleotides line up with TRBD1. This CDR3 has 14 residues. The germline V gene has CDR1 SGHDN and CDR2 FVKESK. The ends lost 2 bases at V and 7 bases at J; junction bases unmatched: 4. DNA for the CDR3: TGTGCCAGCAGCCAATATCGGGACAGGGGTGAAGCTTTCTTT. Translating gives CASSQYRDRGEAFF.

This chain connects TRBV10-3 to TRBJ2-1; possible D gene TRBD2, 6 bases. The CDR3 spans 13 residues. Trimming left V 0 bases short and J 9 bases short, with 9 bases between. Germline CDR1 reads ENHRY; CDR2 reads SYGVKD. For the CDR3, the DNA is TGTGCCATCAGTGAGTCTAGCGGTAGTGAGCAGTTCTTC. It yields the protein CAISESSGSEQFF.

As to this clone: At the DNA level, this CDR3 is encoded by other sequences in the same sample as well. The gene calls are TRBV27 and TRBJ1-2; 10 bases line up with TRBD1. The J segment lost 6 bases and the V segment lost 6 bases, leaving 1 base of the junction unmatched. The V gene's germline CDR1 is MNHEY and CDR2 SMNVEV (reference sequence). The CDR3 sequence is 12 residues long. The CDR3 reads CASSGQGDGYTF. DNA for the CDR3: TGTGCCAGCAGCGGACAGGGGGATGGCTACACCTTC.

This clone was seen just once. Its ends do not fully match the called genes, so a read error is possible. The chain combines TRBV6-1 with TRBJ2-5; TRBD2 aligns across 8 bases. CDR1 and CDR2 from the germline V gene are MNHNS and SASEGT. The CDR3 runs 13 residues. CDR3: CASNSGDQDTQYF. CDR3 nucleotides: TGTGCCAGCAATAGCGGGGATCAAGATACCCAGTACTTC.

This clone has only one observation. The chain carries TRBV7-9 and TRBJ2-5, with 8 bases identical to TRBD1. V shed 3 bases and J 5 bases; nucleotides not matched to a gene: 17. Germline V gene lookup returns CDR1 SEHNR and CDR2 FQNEAQ (reference sequence). This CDR3 region has 18 residues. The CDR3 nucleotides are TGTGCCAGCAGCTTGCCCCCCGGGATAGTCAGGGGGCAGGAGACCCAGTACTTC. Amino acid sequence: CASSLPPGIVRGQETQYF. Variable domain in full (rest from reference TRBV7-9 and TRBJ2-5): DTGVSQNPRHKITKRGQNVTFRCDPISEHNRLYWYRQTLGQGPEFLTYFQNEAQLEKSRLLSDRFSAERPKGSFSTLEIQRTEQGDSAMYLCASSLPPGIVRGQETQYFGPGTRLLVL.

This clone was found once. V is TRBV27 and J is TRBJ2-1; 8 bases line up with TRBD2. The CDR3 extends over 15 amino acids. Germline CDR1 and CDR2: MNHEY and SMNVEV (reference sequence). J lost 1 base, V lost 7 bases, and 6 bases had no gene match. The CDR3 DNA reads as TGTGCCAGCAATAGCGGGGCTGGGTCCTACAATGAGCAGTTCTTC. Protein product: CASNSGAGSYNEQFF.

The chain couples TRBV6-1 to TRBJ2-1; 7 bases line up with TRBD2. Germline V gene data show CDR1 as MNHNS and CDR2 as SASEGT. The V and J ends lost 7 bases and 0 bases, in that order; junction bases with no gene match: 6. The CDR3 contains 15 residues. CDR3 sequence (DNA): TGTGCCAGCACCTTAGCGGGCCTCTCCTACAATGAGCAGTTCTTC. It encodes CASTLAGLSYNEQFF.

The CDR3 DNA follows: TGCGCCAGCAGCTTGGCCCGAGAAGAGACCCAGTACTTC. Translation gives CASSLAREETQYF. The gene calls are TRBV5-1 and TRBJ2-5; D is unresolved. The germline gives CDR1 SGHRS, CDR2 YFSETQ. V dropped 0 bases and J dropped 3 bases, with 6 bases sitting between them. This CDR3 has 13 amino acids.

The chain joins TRBV19 to TRBJ2-5, with a tentative D call TRBD2 (6 bases). Between the trimmed V and J ends, which lost 7 bases and 5 bases, there was a span of 20 bases. CDR1 is LNHDA, CDR2 SQIVND, per germline (reference sequence). This CDR3 has 15 residues. CDR3 amino acids: CASMSLGGTGETQYF. The CDR3 nucleotides read TGTGCCAGTATGTCCCTGGGGGGTACTGGGGAGACCCAGTACTTC.

This chain joins TRBV6-5 and TRBJ2-1; 8 nucleotides line up with TRBD1. Germline V gene lookup returns CDR1 MNHEY and CDR2 SVGAGI. The CDR3 sequence is 15 residues long. With V trimmed by 2 bases and J by 9 bases, 9 bases remained unmatched. Written as DNA, the CDR3 is TGTGCCAGCAGTTACAGCGACAGGGGTCTTGTTGAGCAGTTCTTC. Translation gives CASSYSDRGLVEQFF.

CDR3 nucleotides: TGTGCCAGCAATATAGCCCGAGTGAACACTGAAGCTTTCTTT. It specifies CASNIARVNTEAFF. This chain joins TRBV28 and TRBJ1-1; unclear D gene. Germline V lookup: CDR1 MDHEN, CDR2 SYDVKM. This CDR3 comprises 14 residues. Trimming took off 7 bases at V and 0 bases at J, with 12 bases between the two ends.

The rearrangement uses TRBV5-1 and TRBJ1-6; a possible D gene is TRBD1 (5 bases). The germline V gene has CDR1 SGHRS and CDR2 YFSETQ. The CDR3 consists of 15 residues. V was pared by 4 bases and J by 5 bases, with 13 bases between. In DNA, the CDR3 is TGCGCCAGCAGCGTACAGGTCAACCATAATTCACCCCTCCACTTT. Its translation is CASSVQVNHNSPLHF. Variable domain in full (rest from reference TRBV5-1 and TRBJ1-6): KAGVTQTPRYLIKTRGQQVTLSCSPISGHRSVSWYQQTPGQGLQFLFEYFSETQRNKGNFPGRFSGRQFSNSRSEMNVSTLELGDSALYLCASSVQVNHNSPLHFGNGTRLTVT.

This clone was found once. The chain couples TRBV7-8 to TRBJ1-1; a weak D match, TRBD1 (6 bases). V was clipped by 5 bases and J by 1 base, with 17 bases between them. Germline V gene data show CDR1 as SGHVS and CDR2 as FQNEAQ. The CDR3 is made up of 16 amino acids. The CDR3 DNA reads TGTGCCAGCAGCCCCCTCGCGGGGGGCAGGAACACTGAAGCTTTCTTT. Amino acid sequence: CASSPLAGGRNTEAFF.

This sequence joins TRBV2 and TRBJ2-1; D is perhaps TRBD2 (5 bases). This CDR3 is 13 amino acids long. CDR1 and CDR2 (germline): SNHLY, FYNNEI. Trimming cost V 9 bases and J 5 bases, with 14 bases left between them. The CDR3 coding sequence is TGTGCCAGAGGGAGTCCTTCTAACAATGAGCAGTTCTTC. This encodes CARGSPSNNEQFF. The full variable domain, with the rest looked up from reference TRBV2 and TRBJ2-1, is EPEVTQTPSHQVTQMGQEVILRCVPISNHLYFYWYRQILGQKVEFLVSFYNNEISEKSEIFDDQFSVERPDGSNFTLKIRSTKLEDSAMYFCARGSPSNNEQFFGPGTRLTVL.

The V call is TRBV19, the J call TRBJ2-3; D is ambiguous. The CDR3 covers 16 residues. Trimming left V 6 bases short and J 8 bases short, with 24 bases between. CDR1 LNHDA and CDR2 SQIVND come from the germline V gene (reference sequence). The CDR3 is CASSFSFARGTGTQYF. The CDR3 bases are TGTGCCAGTAGCTTTTCGTTCGCTAGAGGAACGGGTACGCAGTATTTT. The full variable domain, its missing parts supplied by reference TRBV19 and TRBJ2-3, is DGGITQSPKYLFRKEGQNVTLSCEQNLNHDAMYWYRQDPGQGLRLIYYSQIVNDFQKGDIAEGYSVSREKKESFPLTVTSAQKNPTAFYLCASSFSFARGTGTQYFGPGTRLTVL.

The chain employs TRBV5-4 and TRBJ1-1; 8 bases align to TRBD1. The V and J ends lost 4 bases and 6 bases, in that order; junction bases with no gene match: 8. The CDR3 loop spans 14 amino acids. Germline V gives CDR1 SGHNT, CDR2 YYREEE (reference sequence). CDR3 sequence (DNA): TGTGCCAGCAGCCACAGGACAGGGAAGGCTGAAGCTTTCTTT. Translated, it gives CASSHRTGKAEAFF.

There are a few counts of this clone. This chain links TRBV13 with TRBJ1-1; D may be TRBD1 (5 bases). CDR3 size: 14 residues. Germline V CDR1 and CDR2: PRHDT, FYEKMQ (reference sequence). V lost 5 bases, J lost 4 bases, and 14 bases lay in between. The CDR3 loop is CASSRPGGTTEAFF. For the CDR3, the DNA is TGTGCCAGCAGCCGACCCGGGGGGACCACTGAAGCTTTCTTT.

The genes are TRBV9 and TRBJ2-2; no clear D. CDR1 and CDR2 (germline): SGDLS, YYNGEE. The germline V and J ends were trimmed by 0 bases and 7 bases, with 7 bases remaining between them. CDR3 length: 13 amino acids. In DNA, the CDR3 is TGTGCCAGCAGCGTAGCGCTGCGCGGGGAGCTGTTTTTT. Translation: CASSVALRGELFF.

The chain combines TRBV7-2 with TRBJ2-5; 14 nucleotides align to TRBD2. The trim removed 3 bases at V and 5 bases at J, leaving 5 bases unmatched. The CDR3 covers 16 residues. CDR1 and CDR2 from the germline V gene are SGHTA and FQGNSA. The CDR3: CASSLTSGGAFETQYF. CDR3 nucleotides: TGTGCCAGCAGCTTGACTAGCGGGGGGGCCTTTGAGACCCAGTACTTC.